The sample holds a few counts of the clone carrying this T cell receptor beta chain. The antigen is undetermined. Time point noted: pre-sensitization, week 0. As for treatment: therapeutic diphenylcyclopropenone sensitization with weekly scalp DPC. Extraction yielded total RNA from whole blood (unfractionated). TCRdb itself ran the RACE reads through MiXCR, one entry per CDR3 protein. The profile shows tens of thousands of distinct CDR3 sequences, 9.5% to 10% of them singletons. The germline gives CDR1 SEHNR, CDR2 FQNEAQ (reference sequence). The CDR3 has 13 amino acids. The ends lost 5 bases at V and 6 bases at J; junction bases unmatched: 7. The sample is drawn from a study of human T cells and chemical hapten exposure. Study-wide context: Per-sample TCR yield variability stemmed mainly from small pooled library volume differences.

Regarding the study as a whole: Patch test score tracked positively with PT1 expanded TCR counts.

The material sequenced was whole blood, taken in connection with sensitization to the hapten diphenylcyclopropenone (DPC). The clonotype was recovered from a woman in her thirties with alopecia areata. Some clones in this sample may be carry-over from other donors' samples. V and J are TRBV7-9 and TRBJ2-7, with 7 bases identical to TRBD1. CDR3 residues: CASSKDRNSEQYF. CDR3 DNA sequence: TGTGCCAGCAGCAAGGACAGGAACTCCGAGCAGTACTTC.